This TCR beta chain was captured in a study of control samples from healthy donors and cancer patients. CDR1 and CDR2 (germline): GTSNPN, SVGIG (reference sequence). The CDR3 spans 15 residues. V lost 3 bases and J lost 0, with 11 bases in between. Repertoires were generated with immunoSEQ multiplex PCR, while TCRdb's copy carries only in-frame clones and drops some. In the table there are roughly 120,000 clones, about 83% of which are singletons. This sequence was found in a man younger than 45 in good health. The sequenced sample was blood. V and J are TRBV30 and TRBJ2-2, with D perhaps TRBD1 (6 bases). The CDR3: CAWRQDSSNTGELFF. The CDR3 DNA follows: TGTGCCTGGAGACAGGACAGCTCGAACACCGGGGAGCTGTTTTTT.